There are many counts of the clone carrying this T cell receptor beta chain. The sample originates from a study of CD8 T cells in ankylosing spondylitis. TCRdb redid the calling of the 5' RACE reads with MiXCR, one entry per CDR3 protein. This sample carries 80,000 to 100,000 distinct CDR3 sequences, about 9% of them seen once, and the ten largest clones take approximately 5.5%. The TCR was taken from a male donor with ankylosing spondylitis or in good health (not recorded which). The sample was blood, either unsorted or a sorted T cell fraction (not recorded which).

This CDR3 reads CASSSTRDTQYF. DNA for the CDR3: TGCGCCAGCAGCTCTACAAGAGATACGCAGTATTTT. J is TRBJ2-3 and V is TRBV5-1; D call uncertain. There are 12 residues in the CDR3. Germline V gene data show CDR1 as SGHRS and CDR2 as YFSETQ. V lost 3 bases, J lost 5 bases, and 7 bases lay in between.